This T cell receptor (beta chain) was retrieved from a study of blood T cell repertoires in COVID-19. As for the study in general: The origin of the acute and convalescent COVID-19 samples was the United States, Italy and Spain. The cDNA or gDNA used as material had been derived from T cells, B-cell-depleted T cells, or PBMCs.

Germline V gene sequence: CDR1 LNHDA, CDR2 SQIVND (reference sequence). This CDR3 region has 15 residues. The V and J ends lost 3 bases and 4 bases, in that order; junction bases with no gene match: 4. Original processing methods: Reference gene primer amplification gave nucleated cell count estimates. Sequenced by immunoSEQ multiplex PCR; TCRdb stores in-frame clones only, minus some. Clone size and V and J calls were adopted from that table, with D and trimming inferred from the DNA. The repertoire has about 59,000 clones, 73% of them found once; the top ten carry roughly 13%. The sequence was collected from a woman in her 70s with acute or convalescent COVID-19. Sequencing was performed on peripheral blood. This chain connects TRBV19 to TRBJ2-2; 8 positions match TRBD1. The CDR3 sequence: CASSMQGAVTGELFF. DNA for the CDR3: TGTGCCAGTAGTATGCAGGGGGCGGTCACCGGGGAGCTGTTTTTT.